This T cell receptor beta chain was recorded in a study of T-cell reconstitution after alpha-beta-depleted transplantation in children (dated by TCRdb to about 2016). Looking at the study overall: Using TCR repertoire profiling, the study followed T-cell immune reconstitution in a quantitative way in children after TCRalphabeta/CD19-depleted allogeneic hematopoietic cell transplantation. Here is what the overall study found, with its caveats: Apparently early alphabetaT-cell count recovery about two months after transplant reportedly relied on only several hundred rapidly expanded clones derived from non-depleted graft cells. In some patients, the high TCRbeta diversity seen at day 60 was put down to recipient T cells and intrathymic progenitors that had survived conditioning. Over subsequent months, a decline in hyperexpanded clone frequencies was noted, and after one year, T-cell counts and TCRbeta diversity were mostly ascribed to newly produced T cells.

The CDR3 has 16 amino acids, counting the end cysteine and phenylalanine. The retained sequence is limited to the CDR3, 48 bases, with the frame set at the first base. A distance of 19 bases separates the germline ends of V and J, which lose 6 bases and 4 bases respectively. From the germline V gene (reference sequence), CDR1 is MNHEY and CDR2 is SMNVEV. The treatment or condition label, as the study defines it: allogeneic hematopoietic cell transplantation with graft depleted of TCRalphabeta T cells and CD19 B cells. TCRalphabeta/CD19-depleted allogeneic hematopoietic cell grafts were given to the transplant recipients, all of whom were children. Receptors were amplified or captured by PCR. For sequencing, an Illumina HiSeq 2500 was employed. TCR library preparation used molecular barcoding, with unique molecular identifiers applied to normalize quantification of the TCRbeta repertoire. TCRdb reran the public reads through fastp at Q25 and MiXCR, keeping productive beta chains. Records with the same CDR3 protein are collapsed into one entry carrying the most frequent genes and DNA. The sample table contains around 490,000 distinct CDR3 sequences; only one count was recorded for over 9.5% of them. In total, the top ten clones hold approximately 14% of the sample.

To note about this clonotype: It has no known antigen specificity. No base-level quality is on record; no much larger clone is a single base apart.

This receptor was taken from a female patient aged 2 to 10 who had a stem cell transplant for aplastic anemia, so the T cells may come from the graft donor. The receptor chain draws on TRBV27 and TRBJ2-1; tentative D gene TRBD2, with 5 bases matching. Sample: PBMCs, mostly from graft donor cells, taken 180 days after TCRalphabeta/CD19-depleted stem cell transplant. The nucleotide sequence is TGTGCCAGCAGGGGGAACCGGGGAAGCGGATACAATGAGCAGTTCTTC. Translated, it gives CASRGNRGSGYNEQFF.